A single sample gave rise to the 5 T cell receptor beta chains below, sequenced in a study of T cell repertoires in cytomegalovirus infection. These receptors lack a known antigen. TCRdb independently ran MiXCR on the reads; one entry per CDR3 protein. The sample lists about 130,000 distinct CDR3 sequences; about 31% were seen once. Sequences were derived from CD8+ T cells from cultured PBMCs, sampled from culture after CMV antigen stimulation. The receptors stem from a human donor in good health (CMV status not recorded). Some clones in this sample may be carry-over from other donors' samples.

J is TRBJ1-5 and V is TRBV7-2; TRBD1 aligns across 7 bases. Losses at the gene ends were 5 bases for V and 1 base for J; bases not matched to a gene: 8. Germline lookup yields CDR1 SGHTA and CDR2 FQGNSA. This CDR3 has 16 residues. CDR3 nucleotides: TGTGCCAGCAGCCCAGGGGGGGGATTGAGCAATCAGCCCCAGCATTTT. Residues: CASSPGGGLSNQPQHF.

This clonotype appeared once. CDR3 DNA sequence: TGCAGTGCTCTAGAGAAGACCGAAACCGGTGGCTACACCTTC. Its protein is CSALEKTETGGYTF. This chain joins TRBV20-1 and TRBJ1-2; no clear D gene. CDR1 is DFQATT and CDR2 is SNEGSKA in the germline V gene (reference sequence). The CDR3 has 14 residues. Trimming left V 5 bases short and J 7 bases short, with 20 bases between.

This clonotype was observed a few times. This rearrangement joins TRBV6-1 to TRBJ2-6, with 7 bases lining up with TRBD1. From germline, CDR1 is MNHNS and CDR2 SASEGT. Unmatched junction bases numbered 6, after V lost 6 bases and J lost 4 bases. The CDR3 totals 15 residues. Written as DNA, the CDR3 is TGTGCCAGCAGACGACAGGGTCTGGGGGCCAACGTCCTGACTTTC. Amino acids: CASRRQGLGANVLTF.

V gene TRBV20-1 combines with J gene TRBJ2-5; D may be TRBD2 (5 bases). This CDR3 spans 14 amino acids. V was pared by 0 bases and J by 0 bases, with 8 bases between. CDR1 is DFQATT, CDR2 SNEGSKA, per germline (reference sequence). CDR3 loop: CSARDRGYQETQYF. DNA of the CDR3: TGCAGTGCTAGAGATAGAGGGTACCAAGAGACCCAGTACTTC.

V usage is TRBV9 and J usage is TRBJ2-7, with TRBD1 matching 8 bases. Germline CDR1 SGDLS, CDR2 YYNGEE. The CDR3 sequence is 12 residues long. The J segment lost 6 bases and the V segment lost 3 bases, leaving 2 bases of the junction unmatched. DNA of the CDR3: TGTGCCAGCAGCGCCGGGACAGGCGAGCAGTACTTC. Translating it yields CASSAGTGEQYF.